The 16 T cell receptor beta chains in this list originate from one sample, sequenced in a study of cytomegalovirus exposure and HLA in healthy donors. The PCR had 60 Vbeta and 13 Jbeta primers. Sequenced by immunoSEQ multiplex PCR; TCRdb stores in-frame clones only, minus some. The table has about 82,000 clones, approximately 69% seen once; the top ten hold under 10%. The sequencing input was PBMCs. Source of these receptors: a middle-aged man in good health and CMV-seropositive.

The genes are TRBV25-1 and TRBJ2-4; 8 bases agree with TRBD2. This CDR3 comprises 13 residues. Trimming removed 4 bases from V and 7 bases from J; junction bases left unmatched: 3. Germline V gene lookup returns CDR1 MGHDK and CDR2 SYGVNS. The CDR3 DNA reads as TGTGCCAGCAGTGCCGGGGGGGATAACATTCAGTACTTC. As protein: CASSAGGDNIQYF.

Concerning this clone itself: The sample has other DNA sequences that encode this CDR3 too. The chain recombines TRBV7-6 with TRBJ2-5, with D maybe TRBD2 (6 bases). This CDR3 is 14 amino acids long. Trimming removed 1 base at V and 4 bases at J, with 10 bases between. The V gene's germline CDR1 is SGHVS and CDR2 FNYEAQ. DNA of the CDR3: TGTGCCAGCAGCTTAGGGAGGGGCGGAGAGACCCAGTACTTC. Translation gives CASSLGRGGETQYF.

The V gene is TRBV7-3, the J gene TRBJ2-3; D call uncertain. CDR3 length equals 17 residues. Germline values: CDR1 SGHTA, CDR2 FQGTGA. V dropped 2 bases and J dropped 0 bases, with 15 bases sitting between them. As DNA, the CDR3 is TGTGCCAGCAGCTTAGATCCCTTCGGTAGCAGCACAGATACGCAGTATTTT. Protein sequence: CASSLDPFGSSTDTQYF.

With respect to this clone: The sample has other DNA sequences that encode this CDR3 too. This sequence joins TRBV7-2 and TRBJ2-3, with 7 bases that match TRBD2. Germline loops: CDR1 SGHTA, CDR2 FQGNSA. The CDR3 is 15 amino acids. Losses at the gene ends were 0 bases for V and 1 base for J; bases not matched to a gene: 1. CDR3 in DNA: TGTGCCAGCAGCTTAGCCGCGGGGGGCACAGATACGCAGTATTTT. Its translation is CASSLAAGGTDTQYF.

V usage is TRBV28 and J usage is TRBJ1-2; the D gene is possibly TRBD1 (6 bases). Germline CDR1 is MDHEN and CDR2 is SYDVKM. This CDR3 spans 15 amino acids. The V gene lost 2 bases and the J gene lost 8 bases, with 18 bases spanning the gap. For the CDR3, the DNA is TGTGCCAGCAGTTTAGGGGATCGGCAGGGGAAAGGCTACACCTTC. The encoded protein is CASSLGDRQGKGYTF.

The chain links TRBV7-9 to TRBJ2-2; 9 bases match TRBD1. J was trimmed by 4 bases and V by 4 bases; bases with no gene match: 7. Germline CDR1 SEHNR, CDR2 FQNEAQ (reference sequence). The CDR3 loop spans 16 amino acids. The CDR3 reads CASSYTQGASTGELFF. The CDR3 DNA follows: TGTGCCAGCAGCTATACACAGGGGGCGAGCACCGGGGAGCTGTTTTTT.

The rearrangement joins TRBV7-2 to TRBJ1-3; TRBD1 matches 7 bases. The trim removed 5 bases at V and 4 bases at J, leaving 11 bases unmatched. Germline lookup yields CDR1 SGHTA and CDR2 FQGNSA. The CDR3 is 16 amino acids. The CDR3 spells CASSPEGAVTGNTIYF. CDR3 nucleotide sequence: TGTGCCAGCAGCCCCGAGGGGGCCGTTACGGGAAACACCATATATTTT.

The J gene is TRBJ1-6, the V gene TRBV2, with TRBD1 matching over 7 bases. Per the germline V gene, CDR1 is SNHLY and CDR2 is FYNNEI. CDR3 length: 15 amino acids. With 6 bases clipped from V and 7 bases from J, the junction kept 9 bases outside the gene matches. CDR3 in amino acids: CASSPQGVKNSPLHF. The CDR3, as DNA: TGTGCCAGCAGCCCCCAGGGGGTAAAGAATTCACCCCTCCACTTT.

The V call is TRBV2, the J call TRBJ2-1; perhaps TRBD2 as D (7 bases). CDR1 SNHLY and CDR2 FYNNEI come from the germline V gene. This CDR3 is 11 amino acids long. DNA for the CDR3: TGTGCTACCCGGGGGGCCAGGGAGCAGTTCTTC. This sequence encodes CATRGAREQFF.

The chain has TRBV7-8 and TRBJ1-5; the D gene is possibly TRBD1 (6 bases). This CDR3 spans 15 amino acids. V was pared by 3 bases and J by 2 bases, with 11 bases between. Germline CDR1 and CDR2: SGHVS and FQNEAQ. DNA of the CDR3: TGTGCCAGCAGCTTTAACGCAGGGGGCAATCAGCCCCAGCATTTT. Translating it yields CASSFNAGGNQPQHF.

The rearrangement joins TRBV4-1 to TRBJ2-5; 8 nucleotides agree with TRBD1. Germline CDR1 reads MGHRA; CDR2 reads YSYEKL. Unmatched junction bases numbered 2, after V lost 0 bases and J lost 5 bases. There are 14 residues in the CDR3. CDR3 sequence (DNA): TGCGCCAGCAGCCAAGACAGGGGGCCGGAGACCCAGTACTTC. As protein: CASSQDRGPETQYF.

The chain has TRBV4-3 and TRBJ1-5, with a possible D match to TRBD1 (6 bases). In germline, CDR1 is LGHNA, CDR2 YSLEER. This CDR3 spans 16 amino acids. Deletions cut 0 bases from V and 10 bases from J, with 19 bases between. Here the CDR3 DNA reads TGCGCCAGCAGCCAAGATTTTTCGGGCAGGGGAAATCCCCAGCATTTT. It is translated as CASSQDFSGRGNPQHF.

The chain employs TRBV7-2 and TRBJ1-4; D is possibly TRBD1 (6 bases). The CDR3 consists of 16 residues. In germline, CDR1 is SGHTA, CDR2 FQGNSA. Trimming removed 5 bases from V and 5 bases from J, with 18 bases in between. CDR3: CASSPAAGAANEKLFF. The CDR3 DNA sequence: TGTGCCAGCAGCCCCGCGGCAGGGGCCGCAAATGAAAAACTGTTTTTT.

The chain employs TRBV5-4 and TRBJ2-3; 7 bases agree with TRBD1. The CDR3 has 16 residues. V shed 0 bases, J shed 2 bases, and the junction held 6 bases outside the gene matches. The V gene's germline CDR1 is SGHNT and CDR2 YYREEE (reference sequence). In nucleotides, the CDR3 is TGTGCCAGCAGCTTGGTACGGGACAGCCCCACAGATACGCAGTATTTT. Translated, it gives CASSLVRDSPTDTQYF. Full variable domain (outside the CDR3, taken from reference TRBV5-4 and TRBJ2-3): ETGVTQSPTHLIKTRGQQVTLRCSSQSGHNTVSWYQQALGQGPQFIFQYYREEENGRGNFPPRFSGLQFPNYSSELNVNALELDDSALYLCASSLVRDSPTDTQYFGPGTRLTVL.

The rearrangement joins TRBV28 to TRBJ1-3; D uncertain. Trimming shortened V by 8 bases and J by 0 bases, and 11 bases separated the two germline ends. The CDR3 contains 14 residues. Per germline, CDR1 MDHEN and CDR2 SYDVKM. CDR3 in DNA: TGTGCCAGCCTCCAGGCCGCCTCTGGAAACACCATATATTTT. Protein product: CASLQAASGNTIYF.

This rearrangement joins TRBV29-1 to TRBJ1-1; a weak D match, TRBD1 (6 bases). Trimming took 7 bases from V and 10 from J, leaving 16 bases between them. Germline values: CDR1 SQVTM, CDR2 ANQGSEA. The CDR3 consists of 11 residues. CDR3 amino acids: CSATLDRRAFF. The CDR3 nucleotides read TGCAGCGCAACCCTCGACAGGAGAGCTTTCTTT.